The 10 T cell receptor beta chains reported below all come from one sample, sequenced in a study of blood T cells in healthy people across ages. The second PCR ran 7 to 11 cycles with a sample-barcoded 5' primer and J-beta primers. TCRdb independently ran MiXCR on the 5' RACE reads; one entry per CDR3 protein. Of roughly 930,000 distinct CDR3 sequences in the sample, 45% to 50% were seen once. The material sequenced was blood. Receptors were obtained from a man younger than 45 in good health.

This clonotype was seen at least ten times. V usage is TRBV29-1 and J usage is TRBJ2-1; D may correspond to TRBD1 or TRBD2 (5 bases each). Per the germline V gene, CDR1 is SQVTM and CDR2 is ANQGSEA. Trimming removed 4 bases from V and 0 bases from J, with 10 bases in between. The CDR3 has 14 amino acids. The chain's CDR3 is CSVAGTASYNEQFF. DNA of the CDR3: TGCAGCGTTGCAGGGACGGCCTCCTACAATGAGCAGTTCTTC.

The chain recombines TRBV20-1 with TRBJ1-3; D gene ambiguous. Trimming stripped 6 bases from V and 4 bases from J, with 13 bases between. Germline-derived CDR1 and CDR2 are DFQATT and SNEGSKA (reference sequence). CDR3 length: 13 residues. The CDR3 protein is CSAARGNGNTIYF. The CDR3 nucleotides read TGCAGTGCCGCCCGGGGTAACGGAAACACCATATATTTT.

This chain joins TRBV7-2 and TRBJ2-7, with TRBD1 identical over 8 bases. The J call could be wrong; TRBJ2-4 is a better fit for the DNA end. Germline V gives CDR1 SGHTA, CDR2 FQGNSA. This CDR3 is 14 amino acids long. The CDR3 here is CASSPGQVRNIQYF. The CDR3 DNA follows: TGTGCCAGCAGCCCGGGACAGGTTAGAAACATTCAGTACTTC.

The J gene is TRBJ2-7, the V gene TRBV27; 8 bases match TRBD1. The V gene end was trimmed by 0 bases and the J gene end by 6 bases; junction bases not matched to a gene: 7. CDR1 MNHEY and CDR2 SMNVEV come from the germline V gene (reference sequence). The CDR3 loop spans 15 amino acids. The chain's CDR3 is CASSLSGQGRGEQYF. In DNA, the CDR3 is TGTGCCAGCAGTTTATCCGGACAGGGTAGGGGCGAGCAGTACTTC.

This clonotype has more than one count but fewer than ten. V is TRBV11-2 and J is TRBJ2-1; 9 bases are shared with TRBD2. Germline V gene lookup returns CDR1 SGHAT and CDR2 FQNNGV. J lost 15 bases, V lost 3 bases, and 6 bases had no gene match. The CDR3 is made up of 12 amino acids. DNA for the CDR3: TGTGCCAGCAGCTTGACGGGGACTAGCTTGTTCTTC. Translated: CASSLTGTSLFF.

CDR3 DNA: TGTGCCAGCAGCCGATCGATAACAGGGGGCCCCACAGATACGCAGTATTTT. Translation: CASSRSITGGPTDTQYF. This chain joins TRBV28 and TRBJ2-3; 9 bases match TRBD1. V dropped 6 bases and J dropped 2; count of bases not matched to a gene: 12. The CDR3 is 17 residues long. Germline-derived CDR1 and CDR2 are MDHEN and SYDVKM.

The V call is TRBV4-1, the J call TRBJ2-3; TRBD2 matches at 10 bases. The CDR3 covers 20 residues. Germline V gives CDR1 MGHRA, CDR2 YSYEKL. J gave up 0 bases and V 1 base, and 13 bases lay outside the gene matches. CDR3 sequence (DNA): TGCGCCAGCAGCCAAGGAACAGCGGGGGGGCGTAGGGGTAGCACAGATACGCAGTATTTT. Its protein is CASSQGTAGGRRGSTDTQYF.

This chain joins TRBV20-1 and TRBJ1-2; D is possibly TRBD1 (6 bases). CDR1 and CDR2 (germline): DFQATT, SNEGSKA (reference sequence). Trimming took 0 bases from V and 4 from J, leaving 24 bases between them. The CDR3 consists of 18 residues. The CDR3 DNA is TGCAGTGCTAGAGATTGGATGGATACCCTTAGGGGGGTCTATGGCTACACCTTC. This codes for CSARDWMDTLRGVYGYTF.

The chain joins TRBV11-3 to TRBJ2-1; 7 nucleotides match TRBD2. J was trimmed by 2 bases and V by 5 bases; bases with no gene match: 9. The length of the CDR3 is 16 residues. CDR1 is SGHNT, CDR2 YENEEA, per germline. The CDR3 is CASSPNWGGAYNEQFF. The CDR3 region has the DNA TGTGCCAGCAGCCCGAACTGGGGGGGGGCCTACAATGAGCAGTTCTTC.

This clonotype has ten or more counts. This sequence joins TRBV25-1 and TRBJ2-7; 8 bases map to TRBD2. V shed 2 bases, J shed 0 bases, and the junction held 0 bases outside the gene matches. Germline V gene lookup returns CDR1 MGHDK and CDR2 SYGVNS. The CDR3 consists of 14 residues. The DNA for the CDR3 is TGTGCCAGCAGTGAACGGGGGGGCTCCTACGAGCAGTACTTC. Its translation is CASSERGGSYEQYF.